One sample yielded the 7 T cell receptor beta chains listed below, sequenced in a study of post-analysis software for immune sequencing data. Unique molecular identifiers were present in the TCR beta cDNA libraries. TCRdb itself ran the PCR reads through MiXCR, one entry per CDR3 protein. The sample lists about half a million distinct CDR3 sequences; roughly 45% were seen once. Study results and caveats: Included in a set of roughly five TRBV segments more frequent in patients than controls were TRBV5-6, TRBV5-1 and TRBV20-1.

These receptors have no known antigen. The sequenced sample consisted of blood. Every receptor here comes from a girl under 18 with multiple sclerosis.

V and J are TRBV29-1 and TRBJ2-1; D remains unclear. The CDR3 loop spans 10 amino acids. The germline V gene has CDR1 SQVTM and CDR2 ANQGSEA. Trimming shortened V by 6 bases and J by 13 bases, and 13 bases separated the two germline ends. The CDR3 DNA sequence: TGCAGCGTGTTGCTCCAGACCCAGTTCTTC. This codes for CSVLLQTQFF.

The chain uses TRBV3-1 and TRBJ2-1; perhaps TRBD2 as D (5 bases). The length of the CDR3 is 17 residues. The germline V and J ends were trimmed by 2 bases and 4 bases, with 18 bases remaining between them. Germline V gene lookup returns CDR1 LGHDT and CDR2 YNNKEL (reference sequence). CDR3 nucleotide sequence: TGTGCCAGCAGCCAATGGAGCGAGGGCGTAGGGTACAATGAGCAGTTCTTC. This codes for CASSQWSEGVGYNEQFF.

V is TRBV20-1 and J is TRBJ2-3; TRBD2 agrees at 7 bases. This CDR3 region has 14 residues. V shed 0 bases, J shed 4 bases, and the junction held 4 bases outside the gene matches. Germline V gives CDR1 DFQATT, CDR2 SNEGSKA (reference sequence). CDR3 coding DNA: TGCAGTGCTAGAGATGCGGGAGCGCCAGATACGCAGTATTTT. The encoded protein is CSARDAGAPDTQYF.

The V and J genes are TRBV7-3 and TRBJ2-5; D remains ambiguous. The CDR3 sequence is 13 residues long. The V gene's germline CDR1 is SGHTA and CDR2 FQGTGA. V lost 5 bases to trimming and J lost 1 base, with 8 bases between them. The CDR3 sequence is CASSRQLQETQYF. The CDR3 nucleotides read TGTGCCAGCAGCCGACAACTCCAAGAGACCCAGTACTTC.

The V gene is TRBV19, the J gene TRBJ1-1; D gene ambiguous. Germline-derived CDR1 and CDR2 are LNHDA and SQIVND (reference sequence). Trimming cost V 0 bases and J 0 bases, with 5 bases left between them. This CDR3 is built from 14 residues. Here the CDR3 reads CASSIDTVNTEAFF. The CDR3, as DNA: TGTGCCAGTAGTATAGACACCGTGAACACTGAAGCTTTCTTT.

This chain links TRBV28 with TRBJ2-1, with 10 positions matching TRBD1. The germline V gene encodes CDR1 MDHEN and CDR2 SYDVKM. V dropped 3 bases and J dropped 4; count of bases not matched to a gene: 6. The CDR3 covers 16 residues. The CDR3 bases are TGTGCCAGCAGTTTGCCGGGACAGGGGAAGTACAATGAGCAGTTCTTC. It specifies CASSLPGQGKYNEQFF.

This chain uses TRBV12-3 or TRBV12-4 with TRBJ2-7, with 9 bases that match TRBD1. Losses at the gene ends were 6 bases for V and 6 bases for J; bases not matched to a gene: 6. CDR3 length: 13 amino acids. Here the CDR3 reads CASRKTGGSEQYF. DNA for the CDR3: TGTGCCAGCAGGAAGACAGGGGGAAGCGAGCAGTACTTC.